This T cell receptor (beta chain) came from a study of T cell responses to AZD1222 COVID-19 vaccine. Study conclusions and caveats: Baseline serology detected seropositivity in only six AZD1222 recipients. Elevations in Spike-specific TCR breadth and depth followed administration of two AZD1222 doses. Repertoire collection took place solely once the T cell response had peaked.

Germline-derived CDR1 and CDR2 are LNHDA and SQIVND (reference sequence). This CDR3 has 14 amino acids. The V gene lost 11 bases and the J gene lost 3 bases, with 19 bases spanning the gap. As to this clone: The antigen is not known.

The assay was immunoSEQ multiplex PCR, and TCRdb's table has in-frame clones only and misses some. The table records about 97,000 clones, 70% to 90% of them present only once. Sequencing was performed on peripheral blood, taken on day 0 of AZD1222 vaccination. The chain has TRBV19 and TRBJ1-2, with a tentative D call TRBD1 (5 bases). The source of this sequence is an adult in good health. CDR3 sequence reads: CASSGPTGDYGYTF. For the CDR3, the DNA is TGTGCCTCGTCGGGGCCCACCGGAGACTATGGCTACACCTTC.